Each of the 30 T cell receptor beta chains below was sequenced from the same sample in a study of human T cells and chemical hapten exposure. TCRdb reprocessed the RACE reads with MiXCR, giving one entry per CDR3 protein. The sample has tens of thousands of distinct CDR3 sequences, approximately 9.3% seen once; the top ten hold about 14%. Specified time point: patch test 1, 2 weeks after DPC sensitization. As for treatment: therapeutic diphenylcyclopropenone sensitization with weekly scalp DPC. The sample here was whole blood, taken in connection with sensitization to the hapten diphenylcyclopropenone (DPC). Receptors originate from a woman aged 40 to 50 with alopecia areata. Some clones in this sample may be carry-over from other donors' samples.

This chain links TRBV3-1 with TRBJ2-3; D remains unclear. CDR3 length: 12 amino acids. In germline, CDR1 is LGHDT, CDR2 YNNKEL (reference sequence). The V and J ends lost 3 bases and 5 bases respectively, with 6 bases between them. The CDR3 reads CASSQNQDTQYF. In DNA, the CDR3 is TGTGCCAGCAGCCAGAATCAAGATACGCAGTATTTT.

In its sample, this clonotype was seen many times. The V call is TRBV4-1, the J call TRBJ2-7; 10 nucleotides align to TRBD1. The V gene's germline CDR1 is MGHRA and CDR2 YSYEKL. CDR3 size: 14 residues. V dropped 3 bases and J dropped 4; count of bases not matched to a gene: 3. Written as DNA, the CDR3 is TGCGCCAGCAGCCAGGGGACAGGGGAGTACGAGCAGTACTTC. The encoded protein is CASSQGTGEYEQYF.

The sample holds a few counts of this clonotype. CDR3 in DNA: TGTGCCAGCAGTTCGCTAGCGGGGGGCACAGATACGCAGTATTTT. Translated, it gives CASSSLAGGTDTQYF. V and J are TRBV27 and TRBJ2-3, with 10 bases fitting TRBD2. Trimming removed 4 bases from V and 1 base from J; junction bases left unmatched: 2. In germline, CDR1 is MNHEY, CDR2 SMNVEV (reference sequence). This CDR3 is 15 amino acids long.

This clonotype appeared many times. The chain carries TRBV2 and TRBJ2-2; D is undetermined. The germline V gene has CDR1 SNHLY and CDR2 FYNNEI. The V gene lost 5 bases and the J gene lost 1 base, with 8 bases spanning the gap. The CDR3 length is 14 residues. CDR3 bases: TGTGCCAGCAGTAGAGACTTGAACACCGGGGAGCTGTTTTTT. Its translation: CASSRDLNTGELFF.

This chain links TRBV27 with TRBJ1-1; no reliable D call. There are 10 residues in the CDR3. In germline, CDR1 is MNHEY, CDR2 SMNVEV (reference sequence). Trimming removed 7 bases from V and 5 bases from J, with 5 bases in between. The CDR3: CASKVTEAFF. The CDR3 DNA reads TGTGCCAGCAAAGTAACTGAAGCTTTCTTT.

This sequence joins TRBV28 and TRBJ1-5; 9 bases are a match to TRBD1. Trimming removed 0 bases from V and 5 bases from J; junction bases left unmatched: 2. In germline, CDR1 is MDHEN, CDR2 SYDVKM. This CDR3 has 15 amino acids. The CDR3: CASSLWGQGDQPQHF. In DNA, the CDR3 is TGTGCCAGCAGTTTATGGGGACAGGGAGATCAGCCCCAGCATTTT. The entire variable domain, with the rest obtained from reference TRBV28 and TRBJ1-5, is as follows: DVKVTQSSRYLVKRTGEKVFLECVQDMDHENMFWYRQDPGLGLRLIYFSYDVKMKEKGDIPEGYSVSREKKERFSLILESASTNQTSMYLCASSLWGQGDQPQHFGDGTRLSIL.

This clonotype was picked up a small number of times. The V and J genes are TRBV6-4 and TRBJ2-3, with 10 bases aligning to TRBD2. Germline V gene sequence: CDR1 MRHNA, CDR2 SNTAGT. This CDR3 is 15 amino acids long. J lost 2 bases, V lost 4 bases, and 3 bases had no gene match. The CDR3 spells CASSGGTSDTDTQYF. CDR3 in DNA: TGTGCCAGCAGTGGGGGGACTAGCGACACAGATACGCAGTATTTT.

The genes are TRBV15 and TRBJ1-4; the D gene is possibly TRBD1 (5 bases). The germline gives CDR1 LNHNV, CDR2 YYDKDF (reference sequence). The CDR3 has 16 amino acids. V lost 0 bases and J lost 4, with 12 bases in between. CDR3 loop: CATSRDRGDSNEKLFF. CDR3 coding DNA: TGTGCCACCAGCAGAGATCGAGGGGATAGTAATGAAAAACTGTTTTTT.

This clonotype was seen repeatedly, ten times or more. The rearrangement uses TRBV20-1 and TRBJ1-6; a weak D match, TRBD1 (6 bases). This CDR3 spans 15 amino acids. Germline CDR1 and CDR2: DFQATT and SNEGSKA (reference sequence). Trimming left V 3 bases short and J 7 bases short, with 16 bases between. The CDR3 reads CSASGGGLKNSPLHF. The CDR3 nucleotides read TGCAGTGCTAGTGGGGGGGGCCTAAAGAATTCACCCCTCCACTTT.

This clonotype showed up just a few times. The chain links TRBV2 to TRBJ2-5, with TRBD2 identical over 8 bases. The V gene end was trimmed by 6 bases and the J gene end by 0 bases; junction bases not matched to a gene: 6. The germline V gene has CDR1 SNHLY and CDR2 FYNNEI. The CDR3 covers 15 residues. In nucleotides, the CDR3 is TGTGCCAGCAGGAGACTAGCGTCAGACCAAGAGACCCAGTACTTC. Protein sequence: CASRRLASDQETQYF.

This clonotype was seen many times. This sequence joins TRBV6-6 and TRBJ1-2; D gene ambiguous. This CDR3 has 12 residues. The V gene's germline CDR1 is MNHNY and CDR2 SVGAGI (reference sequence). Trimming pared 7 bases from V and 5 bases from J, leaving 11 bases between. This CDR3 is CASTAEVYGYTF. The CDR3 nucleotides read TGTGCCAGCACAGCCGAAGTGTATGGCTACACCTTC.

This clonotype was seen at least ten times. The chain links TRBV6-6 to TRBJ1-3; perhaps TRBD1 as D (6 bases). The length of the CDR3 is 15 residues. CDR1 is MNHNY, CDR2 SVGAGI, per germline (reference sequence). V was clipped by 2 bases and J by 1 base, with 9 bases between them. The CDR3 region is CASSYTGQSGNTIYF. The CDR3, as DNA: TGTGCCAGCAGTTACACAGGACAGTCTGGAAACACCATATATTTT.

This clonotype was recorded many times. J is TRBJ2-2 and V is TRBV4-3; tentatively, D is TRBD2 (6 bases). Germline CDR1 and CDR2: LGHNA and YSLEER. The CDR3 has 15 amino acids. V was shortened by 4 bases and J by 6 bases, with 15 bases between the two germline ends. CDR3 coding DNA: TGCGCCAGCAGCCGAGATTGGACTAATCCCGGGGAGCTGTTTTTT. Translated: CASSRDWTNPGELFF.

This clonotype occurred many times. The rearrangement links TRBV20-1 to TRBJ1-5; TRBD1 is a possible D gene (6 bases). The CDR3 spans 16 residues. CDR1 and CDR2 from the germline V gene are DFQATT and SNEGSKA (reference sequence). V lost 5 bases, J lost 0 bases, and 17 bases lay in between. The CDR3 sequence is CSARGGSEDSNQPQHF. CDR3 in DNA: TGCAGTGCTCGAGGGGGATCTGAGGATAGCAATCAGCCCCAGCATTTT.

V is TRBV6-2 or TRBV6-3 and J is TRBJ2-7; D is unresolved. V lost 2 bases and J lost 2, with 13 bases in between. The CDR3 runs 15 residues. The germline gives CDR1 MNHEY, CDR2 SVGEGT. CDR3 sequence reads: CASSYNYGETYEQYF. Written as DNA, the CDR3 is TGTGCCAGCAGTTACAATTACGGCGAAACCTACGAGCAGTACTTC.

This clonotype was counted many times. V is TRBV10-3 and J is TRBJ2-7, with D tentatively TRBD2 (7 bases). V lost 9 bases to trimming and J lost 1 base, with 13 bases between them. Germline assignment: CDR1 ENHRY and CDR2 SYGVKD. There are 13 residues in the CDR3. This CDR3 reads CAIRTAGSYEQYF. The CDR3 nucleotides read TGTGCCATTCGGACAGCGGGGTCCTACGAGCAGTACTTC.

The rearrangement joins TRBV19 to TRBJ1-4; D gene ambiguous. This CDR3 comprises 14 residues. Germline lookup yields CDR1 LNHDA and CDR2 SQIVND (reference sequence). With 10 bases removed from V and 0 bases from J, the gap between germline ends came to 12 bases. DNA of the CDR3: TGTGCCACTGGGGAATCCTCAACTAATGAAAAACTGTTTTTT. This translates into CATGESSTNEKLFF.

This clonotype has a handful of counts. V usage is TRBV7-2 and J usage is TRBJ1-1; D not certain. The CDR3 loop spans 15 amino acids. CDR1 is SGHTA, CDR2 FQGNSA, per germline. V was cut by 2 bases and J by 5 bases, with 15 bases left in between. The CDR3 sequence: CASSLFFGRRTEAFF. CDR3 sequence (DNA): TGTGCCAGCAGCTTATTTTTTGGGAGACGAACTGAAGCTTTCTTT.

This clonotype was found many times. This rearrangement joins TRBV3-1 to TRBJ2-5, with D perhaps matching TRBD1 (6 bases). The CDR3 loop spans 14 amino acids. Germline CDR1 reads LGHDT; CDR2 reads YNNKEL (reference sequence). The V end was cut by 3 bases, the J end by 1 base, with 9 bases between. CDR3 residues: CASSQGAPQETQYF. In DNA form, the CDR3 reads TGTGCCAGCAGCCAGGGGGCTCCCCAAGAGACCCAGTACTTC.

This clonotype was seen repeatedly, ten times or more. The CDR3 reads CASSLEGYQPQHF. The CDR3 nucleotides read TGTGCCAGCAGCTTAGAGGGTTATCAGCCCCAGCATTTT. The V gene is TRBV7-2, the J gene TRBJ1-5; D ambiguous. The CDR3 extends over 13 amino acids. In germline, CDR1 is SGHTA, CDR2 FQGNSA. Trimming removed 1 base at V and 5 bases at J, with 6 bases between.

The chain combines TRBV30 with TRBJ2-2; perhaps TRBD1 as D (5 bases). In germline, CDR1 is GTSNPN, CDR2 SVGIG (reference sequence). The CDR3 runs 14 residues. The germline V and J ends were trimmed by 1 base and 6 bases, with 12 bases remaining between them. This CDR3 is CAWSGGQRAGELFF. The CDR3, as DNA: TGTGCCTGGAGTGGCGGACAAAGGGCCGGGGAGCTGTTTTTT. Full variable domain (missing parts from reference TRBV30 and TRBJ2-2): SQTIHQWPATLVQPVGSPLSLECTVEGTSNPNLYWYRQAAGRGLQLLFYSVGIGQISSEVPQNLSASRPQDRQFILSSKKLLLSDSGFYLCAWSGGQRAGELFFGEGSRLTVL.

The table lists this clonotype with many counts. This rearrangement joins TRBV12-5 to TRBJ1-5; D possibly corresponds to TRBD1 (6 bases). Trimming left V 6 bases short and J 0 bases short, with 12 bases between. CDR1 and CDR2 (germline): LGHNT, FRNRAP. This CDR3 has 15 residues. This chain's CDR3 is CASGPGHYSNQPQHF. CDR3 sequence (DNA): TGTGCTAGTGGCCCGGGACATTATAGCAATCAGCCCCAGCATTTT.

This clonotype was counted many times. The rearrangement uses TRBV6-6 and TRBJ1-5; the D is unclear. This CDR3 comprises 15 residues. The germline V gene has CDR1 MNHNY and CDR2 SVGAGI (reference sequence). The V end lost 0 bases, the J end lost 2 bases, and 8 bases lay between the germline ends. In DNA, the CDR3 is TGTGCCAGCAGTTACTCTCGCGAAGGCAATCAGCCCCAGCATTTT. Translation gives CASSYSREGNQPQHF.

This clonotype was counted at least ten times. The DNA for the CDR3 is TGTGCCAGCACGCTGGGGAACACCATATATTTT. This gives the protein CASTLGNTIYF. This chain connects TRBV6-5 to TRBJ1-3; unclear D gene. Trimming took off 7 bases at V and 7 bases at J, with 8 bases between the two ends. Germline CDR1 is MNHEY and CDR2 is SVGAGI. This CDR3 comprises 11 residues.

In its sample, this clonotype was seen a few times. This chain joins TRBV9 and TRBJ1-2; D ambiguous. Deletions cut 4 bases from V and 4 bases from J, with 8 bases between. Germline V lookup: CDR1 SGDLS, CDR2 YYNGEE. The CDR3 covers 12 residues. The CDR3, as DNA: TGTGCCAGCAGCTCGCGGTCCTATGGCTACACCTTC. Protein sequence: CASSSRSYGYTF.

This clonotype was recorded at least ten times. This chain uses TRBV4-1 with TRBJ1-4, with TRBD1 matching 11 bases. V lost 4 bases and J lost 0; bases outside the gene matches: 10. The CDR3 is 19 amino acids. From germline, CDR1 is MGHRA and CDR2 YSYEKL. The CDR3 region is CASSPLGTGGTATNEKLFF. DNA for the CDR3: TGCGCCAGCAGCCCCCTAGGGACAGGGGGAACAGCAACTAATGAAAAACTGTTTTTT.

This clonotype was seen at least ten times. This rearrangement joins TRBV25-1 to TRBJ1-1, with 8 nucleotides matching TRBD1. Unmatched junction bases numbered 2, after V lost 2 bases and J lost 0 bases. CDR1 and CDR2 from the germline V gene are MGHDK and SYGVNS. The CDR3 is 15 amino acids. Written as DNA, the CDR3 is TGTGCCAGCAGTGAAGACAGGGGCCTGAACACTGAAGCTTTCTTT. It encodes CASSEDRGLNTEAFF.

Judged by abundance, this clonotype is medium-sized (0.01 to 0.1%). J is TRBJ1-6 and V is TRBV9, with a weak D call TRBD1 (6 bases). The V end was cut by 2 bases, the J end by 9 bases, with 6 bases between. Germline assignment: CDR1 SGDLS and CDR2 YYNGEE. This CDR3 is built from 12 residues. The CDR3 sequence is CASSVDSSPLHF. The CDR3, as DNA: TGTGCCAGCAGCGTGGACAGTTCACCCCTCCACTTT.

CDR3 in DNA: TGTGCCAGCAGCACCCTTCGGGGGTCGCCCCAGCATTTT. It yields the protein CASSTLRGSPQHF. This chain joins TRBV7-2 and TRBJ1-5, with D tentatively TRBD1 (5 bases). Trimming removed 5 bases from V and 9 bases from J, with 14 bases in between. In germline, CDR1 is SGHTA, CDR2 FQGNSA. This CDR3 is 13 amino acids long.

Of note for this clonotype: At one end, the junction sequence differs from germline, possibly due to a read error. The gene calls are TRBV18 and TRBJ2-3; no reliable D call. Germline V lookup: CDR1 KGHSH, CDR2 LQKENI. The CDR3 runs to 15 residues. In DNA form, the CDR3 reads TGTGCCAGCTCATCACCGCTCCCTAACACAGATACGCAGTATTTT. Its protein product is CASSSPLPNTDTQYF.